The 13 T cell receptor beta chains reported below all come from one sample, sequenced in a study of blood T cell repertoires in COVID-19. The assay was immunoSEQ multiplex PCR, and TCRdb's table has in-frame clones only and misses some. The sample carries 140,000 to 150,000 clones, roughly 88% recorded once. The material sequenced was peripheral blood. These receptors were collected from a man aged 60-69 years with active or convalescent COVID-19.

The chain joins TRBV5-8 to TRBJ1-5; 7 bases fit TRBD1. J was trimmed by 0 bases and V by 4 bases; bases with no gene match: 4. CDR3 length: 15 amino acids. The germline V gene has CDR1 SGHTS and CDR2 YDEGEE. In DNA, the CDR3 is TGTGCCAGCAGCAGAGACAGGGATAGCAATCAGCCCCAGCATTTT. It is translated as CASSRDRDSNQPQHF.

In its sample, this clone was seen a few times. The chain carries TRBV11-3 and TRBJ1-1; 8 positions agree with TRBD1. Germline V gene data show CDR1 as SGHNT and CDR2 as YENEEA. V lost 6 bases and J lost 5; bases outside the gene matches: 8. This CDR3 has 14 amino acids. The CDR3 region is CASRPGQGRTEAFF. The CDR3 DNA reads as TGTGCCAGCAGACCTGGACAGGGCCGGACTGAAGCTTTCTTT.

This clone occurred a few times. V gene TRBV11-3 combines with J gene TRBJ2-1; D perhaps matches TRBD2 (6 bases). Trimming cost V 3 bases and J 7 bases, with 19 bases left between them. Per germline, CDR1 SGHNT and CDR2 YENEEA. This CDR3 region has 16 residues. The CDR3 is CASSFRPPQAGNEQFF. The CDR3 nucleotides read TGTGCCAGCAGCTTCAGGCCTCCGCAGGCGGGGAATGAGCAGTTCTTC.

The chain carries TRBV18 and TRBJ2-1; 9 nucleotides match TRBD2. The V gene end was trimmed by 3 bases and the J gene end by 6 bases; junction bases not matched to a gene: 12. Germline V lookup: CDR1 KGHSH, CDR2 LQKENI. The CDR3 is 17 amino acids. DNA for the CDR3: TGTGCCAGCTCACCGATAGCGGGGGTTCCCTCTCTCAATGAGCAGTTCTTC. It translates to CASSPIAGVPSLNEQFF.

This chain links TRBV6-5 with TRBJ2-2; D remains unclear. The V and J ends lost 1 base and 7 bases respectively, with 7 bases between them. Germline CDR1 is MNHEY and CDR2 is SVGAGI. The CDR3 spans 13 residues. CDR3 nucleotide sequence: TGTGCCAGCAGTTACTGGGCAGACGGGGAGCTGTTTTTT. Translated: CASSYWADGELFF.

The chain combines TRBV5-6 with TRBJ1-1; D is uncertain. Per germline, CDR1 SGHDT and CDR2 YYEEEE. The CDR3 covers 15 residues. The V end lost 2 bases, the J end lost 1 base, and 12 bases lay between the germline ends. The CDR3 reads CASSFWRARNTEAFF. The CDR3 DNA sequence: TGTGCCAGCAGCTTTTGGAGGGCTCGGAACACTGAAGCTTTCTTT.

The rearrangement joins TRBV9 to TRBJ2-3; TRBD2 agrees at 7 bases. The length of the CDR3 is 15 residues. Germline CDR1 is SGDLS and CDR2 is YYNGEE. With V trimmed by 5 bases and J by 2 bases, 8 bases remained unmatched. DNA of the CDR3: TGTGCCAGCAGAAAGCGGGGACTATACACAGATACGCAGTATTTT. Protein sequence: CASRKRGLYTDTQYF.

This clone occurred a few times. V is TRBV11-3 and J is TRBJ2-7; 9 bases map to TRBD2. J gave up 2 bases and V 0 bases, and 2 bases lay outside the gene matches. This CDR3 is built from 15 residues. Germline CDR1 is SGHNT and CDR2 is YENEEA. CDR3 nucleotides: TGTGCCAGCAGCTTAGAGTCTAGCGGGGCCTACGAGCAGTACTTC. Translated: CASSLESSGAYEQYF.

The genes are TRBV4-3 and TRBJ1-6; 8 nucleotides match TRBD1. The CDR3 runs to 15 residues. The germline gives CDR1 LGHNA, CDR2 YSLEER. The V gene end was trimmed by 4 bases and the J gene end by 8 bases; junction bases not matched to a gene: 7. The CDR3 protein is CASSLGGQGDSPLHF. The DNA of the CDR3 is TGCGCCAGCAGCCTCGGCGGACAGGGTGATTCACCCCTCCACTTT.

As concerns this clone: Other DNA sequences in this sample translate to the same CDR3. The CDR3 coding sequence is TGTGCCAGCAGTTACAACCAGGGATCCTCTGGAAACACCATATATTTT. Its protein product is CASSYNQGSSGNTIYF. V gene TRBV6-5 combines with J gene TRBJ1-3, with D tentatively TRBD1 (5 bases). The CDR3 covers 16 residues. CDR1 is MNHEY and CDR2 is SVGAGI in the germline V gene. Trimming shortened V by 2 bases and J by 0 bases, and 11 bases separated the two germline ends.

This clone was recorded only once. The chain has TRBV10-3 and TRBJ1-1, with 8 positions matching TRBD1. Germline V CDR1 and CDR2: ENHRY, SYGVKD. J gave up 0 bases and V 4 bases, and 1 base lay outside the gene matches. CDR3 size: 14 residues. The chain's CDR3 is CAISGTGLNTEAFF. CDR3 coding DNA: TGTGCCATCAGTGGGACAGGGTTGAACACTGAAGCTTTCTTT.

The V and J genes are TRBV19 and TRBJ2-1; 9 positions match TRBD2. From germline, CDR1 is LNHDA and CDR2 SQIVND (reference sequence). CDR3 length equals 15 residues. The trim removed 5 bases at V and 6 bases at J, leaving 8 bases unmatched. The CDR3 DNA follows: TGTGCCAGTAGTGATCCGGGACTAGCCCCCAATGAGCAGTTCTTC. This encodes CASSDPGLAPNEQFF.

This chain connects TRBV9 to TRBJ2-7, with 9 bases lining up with TRBD2. CDR1 and CDR2 (germline): SGDLS, YYNGEE. J lost 8 bases, V lost 0 bases, and 9 bases had no gene match. This CDR3 region has 15 residues. This CDR3 reads CASSVGVGTSTQQYF. CDR3 coding DNA: TGTGCCAGCAGCGTAGGTGTCGGGACTAGCACCCAGCAGTACTTC.